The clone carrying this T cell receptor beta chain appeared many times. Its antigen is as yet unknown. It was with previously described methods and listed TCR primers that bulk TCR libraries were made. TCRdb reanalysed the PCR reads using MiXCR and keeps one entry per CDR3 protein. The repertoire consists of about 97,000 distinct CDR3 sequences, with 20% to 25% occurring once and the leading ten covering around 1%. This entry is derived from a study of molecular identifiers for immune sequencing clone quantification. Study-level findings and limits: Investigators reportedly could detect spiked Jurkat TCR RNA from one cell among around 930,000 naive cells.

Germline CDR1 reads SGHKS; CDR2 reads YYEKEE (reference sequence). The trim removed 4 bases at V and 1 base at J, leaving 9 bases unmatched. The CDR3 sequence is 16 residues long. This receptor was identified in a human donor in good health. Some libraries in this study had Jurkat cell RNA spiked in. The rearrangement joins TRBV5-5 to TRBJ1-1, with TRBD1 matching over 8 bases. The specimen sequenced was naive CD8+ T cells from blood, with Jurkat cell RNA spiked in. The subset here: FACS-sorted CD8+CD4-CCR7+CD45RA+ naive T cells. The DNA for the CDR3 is TGTGCCAGCAGCCAACATGGGACAGGCCAGAACACTGAAGCTTTCTTT. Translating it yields CASSQHGTGQNTEAFF.